Listed here is a single T cell receptor beta chain. PCR was performed using 60 Vbeta and 13 Jbeta primers. Libraries were prepared by immunoSEQ multiplex PCR; TCRdb keeps only in-frame clonotypes and omits some of them. The sample yields 150,000 to 180,000 clones, around 80% seen once. Trimming at V came to 6 bases and at J to 2 bases, leaving 9 bases not matched to a gene. The CDR3 spans 17 residues. Per the germline V gene, CDR1 is LNHDA and CDR2 is SQIVND (reference sequence). The data belong to a study of cytomegalovirus exposure and HLA in healthy donors. Specimen: PBMCs. V usage is TRBV19 and J usage is TRBJ1-5, with 11 bases matching TRBD1. The receptor's source is a woman aged 40-49 years in good health and CMV-seropositive. This CDR3 reads CASSIWTGGNGNQPQHF. In nucleotides, the CDR3 is TGTGCCAGTAGCATATGGACAGGGGGCAACGGCAATCAGCCCCAGCATTTT.